Shown below are 8 T cell receptor beta chains from a single sample sequenced in a study of neoadjuvant anti-PD-1 for oral cavity cancer. Time point indicated: after neoadjuvant nivolumab, at surgical resection. This table comes from immunoSEQ multiplex PCR, and its TCRdb copy is limited to in-frame clones, with some not included. The table has some 61,000 clones, about 85% seen once. The specimen was PBMCs, collected after nivolumab (anti-PD-1) treatment. The receptors were sampled from a person aged 40 to 85 with oral cavity squamous cell carcinoma.

This chain connects TRBV10-3 to TRBJ1-5; the match to TRBD1 covers 7 bases. This CDR3 spans 13 amino acids. Trimming at V came to 3 bases and at J to 7 bases, leaving 3 bases not matched to a gene. Per the germline V gene, CDR1 is ENHRY and CDR2 is SYGVKD. CDR3 sequence: CAISEGGEQPQHF. In DNA, the CDR3 is TGTGCCATCAGTGAAGGGGGCGAACAGCCCCAGCATTTT.

CDR3 coding DNA: TGTGCCAGCAGCTGGGGGGAGAGGGGCACAGATACGCAGTATTTT. This encodes CASSWGERGTDTQYF. The V call is TRBV5-6, the J call TRBJ2-3; D may be TRBD2 (6 bases). Per the germline V gene, CDR1 is SGHDT and CDR2 is YYEEEE. The ends were cut back, 3 bases at V and 1 base at J, with 12 bases in the middle. CDR3 length: 15 residues.

V is TRBV5-4 and J is TRBJ1-1, with D tentatively TRBD1 (6 bases). Germline V lookup: CDR1 SGHNT, CDR2 YYREEE (reference sequence). The V and J ends lost 5 bases and 2 bases respectively, with 13 bases between them. This CDR3 is built from 14 residues. Here the CDR3 DNA reads TGTGCCAGCAGATGGGACGGGACAAACACTGAAGCTTTCTTT. Its protein product is CASRWDGTNTEAFF.

The rearrangement joins TRBV6-5 to TRBJ1-1, with D perhaps matching TRBD1 (5 bases). This CDR3 is 15 amino acids long. The V and J ends lost 0 bases and 6 bases respectively, with 14 bases between them. Germline V lookup: CDR1 MNHEY, CDR2 SVGAGI. CDR3: CASSYSFDSPPEAFF. In nucleotides, the CDR3 is TGTGCCAGCAGTTACTCTTTCGACAGCCCCCCTGAAGCTTTCTTT.

The chain links TRBV7-3 to TRBJ2-1; perhaps TRBD2 as D (6 bases). CDR3 length: 16 amino acids. CDR1 is SGHTA, CDR2 FQGTGA, per germline. Trimming shortened V by 2 bases and J by 5 bases, and 16 bases separated the two germline ends. CDR3 nucleotide sequence: TGTGCCAGCAGCTTACTAGGGAGGCAGGTCAACAATGAGCAGTTCTTC. Translation: CASSLLGRQVNNEQFF. Full variable domain (remainder filled in from reference TRBV7-3 and TRBJ2-1): GAGVSQTPSNKVTEKGKYVELRCDPISGHTALYWYRQSLGQGPEFLIYFQGTGAADDSGLPNDRFFAVRPEGSVSTLKIQRTERGDSAVYLCASSLLGRQVNNEQFFGPGTRLTVL.

The chain links TRBV7-8 to TRBJ2-5; 7 bases match TRBD1. The CDR3 has 17 residues. CDR1 and CDR2 (germline): SGHVS, FQNEAQ. The V gene end was trimmed by 6 bases and the J gene end by 1 base; junction bases not matched to a gene: 14. This CDR3 is CASSRKPNRDSQETQYF. DNA for the CDR3: TGTGCCAGCAGTCGGAAACCTAACCGGGACAGCCAAGAGACCCAGTACTTC.

The chain carries TRBV7-3 and TRBJ2-5; the D call may be TRBD1 or TRBD2 (6 bases each). The CDR3 sequence is 16 residues long. Germline V gives CDR1 SGHTA, CDR2 FQGTGA. Trimming left V 5 bases short and J 5 bases short, with 21 bases between. The CDR3 coding sequence is TGTGCCAGCAGCGCCGAGGGGGGAGATATTGGGGAGACCCAGTACTTC. Translating gives CASSAEGGDIGETQYF.

The rearrangement uses TRBV19 and TRBJ2-2; D gene uncertain. V lost 0 bases, J lost 9 bases, and 14 bases lay in between. Germline-derived CDR1 and CDR2 are LNHDA and SQIVND (reference sequence). This CDR3 is 15 amino acids long. The DNA of the CDR3 is TGTGCCAGTAGTATAGACCCTCCGTCCTTACGGGAGCTGTTTTTT. Amino acids: CASSIDPPSLRELFF.